The clone carrying this T cell receptor beta chain is identified as large from frequency. Its target is unknown. TRB amplification used approximately 250 ng of peripheral blood genomic DNA. Multiplex touch-down PCR amplified TRB using TRB-A and TRB-B pools in one tube. TCRdb reprocessed the multiplex PCR reads; each CDR3 protein has one entry and no DNA is given. This table lists 500 or so distinct CDR3 sequences. The data derive from a study of T cell clusters in autoimmune cytopenias. Study-wide findings and caveats: TRB repertoire shifts in secondary cytopenia and chronic lymphocytic leukemia mostly reflected lymphoma, not autoimmunity.

Germline CDR1 reads MNHNS; CDR2 reads SASEGT. The CDR3 loop spans 12 amino acids. This sample was shared with a second study, whose subject was T cell repertoires in aging, cancer and after chemotherapy.

The sequenced material came from peripheral blood. The origin of this receptor is a human donor in good health. The J gene is TRBJ2-7, the V gene TRBV6-1; TCRdb's D call of TRBD1 is untestable without DNA. CDR3 sequence: CASSEQGAEQYF.